The clone carrying this TCR beta chain was observed a handful of times. Per the authors' pipeline: Nucleated cell counts were estimated from reference gene primer amplification. Clones were sequenced by immunoSEQ multiplex PCR, and TCRdb holds only the in-frame ones, with some missing. D and trimming come from the DNA, and the V and J calls and clone size come from that table. This sample has approximately 150,000 clones, with about 82% found just once. The V and J ends lost 2 bases and 2 bases respectively, with 12 bases between them. This CDR3 comprises 15 residues. Germline CDR1 reads ENHRY; CDR2 reads SYGVKD. Recruitment covered over 20 US areas and drew participants whose ages spanned 18 to 89 years. The data derive from a study of blood T cell repertoires in COVID-19.

The sample taken for sequencing was PBMCs or T cells enriched from blood (not recorded which). The receptor comes from a woman aged 40 to 50 who had recovered from COVID-19. The J gene is TRBJ1-2, the V gene TRBV10-3; D remains ambiguous. Here the CDR3 reads CAISELLQRNYGYTF. CDR3 DNA: TGTGCCATCAGTGAGCTCCTACAGAGAAACTATGGCTACACCTTC.